Detailed here is one T cell receptor (beta chain). What it recognizes is unknown. The data originate from a study of response to subunit inactivated influenza vaccine. Study-level points and caveats: The authors offered the suggestion that each seasonal influenza vaccination recruits few new T cells.

TCRdb recomputed calls from the RT-PCR reads with MiXCR, one row per CDR3 protein. The sample includes 500,000 to 550,000 distinct CDR3 sequences, less than 7.5% seen only once; the top ten take around 13%. Trimming shortened V by 4 bases and J by 11 bases, and 20 bases separated the two germline ends. Germline loops: CDR1 LGHDT, CDR2 YNNKEL (reference sequence). This CDR3 comprises 14 residues. The V call is TRBV3-1, the J call TRBJ1-1, with D tentatively TRBD1 (5 bases). This clonotype was obtained from a man between 50 and 69 years old who received an inactivated influenza vaccine. Material: PBMCs from blood, obtained approximately 25 months after vaccination. The CDR3 DNA follows: TGTGCCAGCAGCCTACGCCAGGGATTTGGTGATGCTTTCTTT. Translated, it gives CASSLRQGFGDAFF.